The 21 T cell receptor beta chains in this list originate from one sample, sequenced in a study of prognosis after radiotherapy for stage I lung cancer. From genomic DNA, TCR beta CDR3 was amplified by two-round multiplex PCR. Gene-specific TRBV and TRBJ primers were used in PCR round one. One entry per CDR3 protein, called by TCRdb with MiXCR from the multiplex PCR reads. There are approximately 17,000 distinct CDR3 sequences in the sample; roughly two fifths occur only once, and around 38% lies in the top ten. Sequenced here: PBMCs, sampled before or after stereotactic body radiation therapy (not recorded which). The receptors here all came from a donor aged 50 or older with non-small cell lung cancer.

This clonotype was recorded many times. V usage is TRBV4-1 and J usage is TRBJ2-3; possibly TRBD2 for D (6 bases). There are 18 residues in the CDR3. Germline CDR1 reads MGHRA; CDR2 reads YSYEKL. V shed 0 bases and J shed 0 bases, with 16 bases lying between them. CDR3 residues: CASSQERGGLASTDTQYF. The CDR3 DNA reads TGCGCCAGCAGCCAAGAGAGGGGAGGTCTAGCGAGCACAGATACGCAGTATTTT.

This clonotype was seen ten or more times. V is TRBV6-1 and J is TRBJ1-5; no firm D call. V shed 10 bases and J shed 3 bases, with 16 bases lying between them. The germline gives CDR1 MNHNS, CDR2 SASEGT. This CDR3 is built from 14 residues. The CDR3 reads CATATNGLNQPQHF. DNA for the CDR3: TGTGCCACCGCCACTAACGGGCTCAATCAGCCCCAGCATTTT.

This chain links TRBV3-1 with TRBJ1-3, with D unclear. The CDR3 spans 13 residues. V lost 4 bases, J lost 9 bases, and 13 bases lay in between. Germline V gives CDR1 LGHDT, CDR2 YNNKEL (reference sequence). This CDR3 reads CASSPGPRSTIYF. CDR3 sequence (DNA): TGTGCCAGCAGCCCCGGGCCACGGAGCACCATATATTTT.

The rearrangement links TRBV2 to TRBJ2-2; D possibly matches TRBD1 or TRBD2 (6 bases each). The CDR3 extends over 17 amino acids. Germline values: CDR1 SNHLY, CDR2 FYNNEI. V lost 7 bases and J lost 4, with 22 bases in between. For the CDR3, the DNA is TGTGCCAGCAACTCGGGGGCAGGAGGGCCAGGCACCGGGGAGCTGTTTTTT. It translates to CASNSGAGGPGTGELFF.

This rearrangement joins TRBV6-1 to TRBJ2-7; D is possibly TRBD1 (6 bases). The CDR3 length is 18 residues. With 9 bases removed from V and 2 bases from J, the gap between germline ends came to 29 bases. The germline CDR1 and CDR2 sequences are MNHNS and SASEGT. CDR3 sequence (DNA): TGTGCCAGTCCCCCGACAGGTGTCTTTGTTGGGGGCCCCTACGAGCAGTACTTC. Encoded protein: CASPPTGVFVGGPYEQYF.

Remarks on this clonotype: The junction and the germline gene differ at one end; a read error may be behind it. CDR3 sequence: CASRWTGAYERYF. The CDR3 DNA sequence: TGTGCCAGCAGGTGGACGGGTGCCTACGAGCGGTACTTC. The V gene is TRBV2, the J gene TRBJ2-7, with no clear D. The length of the CDR3 is 13 residues. CDR1 and CDR2 (germline): SNHLY, FYNNEI.

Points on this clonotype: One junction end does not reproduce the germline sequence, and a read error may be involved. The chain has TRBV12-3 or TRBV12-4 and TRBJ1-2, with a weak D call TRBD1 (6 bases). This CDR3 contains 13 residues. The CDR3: CTSTLGGPHGYTF. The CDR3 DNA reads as TGTACCAGCACTTTGGGGGGGCCTCATGGCTACACCTTC.

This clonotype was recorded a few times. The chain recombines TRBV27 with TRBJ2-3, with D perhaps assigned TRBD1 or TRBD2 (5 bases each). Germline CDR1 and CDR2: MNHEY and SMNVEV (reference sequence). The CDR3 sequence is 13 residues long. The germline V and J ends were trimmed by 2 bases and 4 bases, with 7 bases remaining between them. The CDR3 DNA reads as TGTGCCAGCAGTTTACGGGGCGCAGATACGCAGTATTTT. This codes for CASSLRGADTQYF.

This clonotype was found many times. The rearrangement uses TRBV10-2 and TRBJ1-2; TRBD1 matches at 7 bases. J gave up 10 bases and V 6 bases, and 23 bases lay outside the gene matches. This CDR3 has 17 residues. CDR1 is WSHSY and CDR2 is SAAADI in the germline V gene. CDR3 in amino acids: CASSNASFLQGRDVYTF. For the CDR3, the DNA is TGCGCCAGCAGCAATGCCTCATTCTTACAGGGGAGGGATGTCTACACCTTC.

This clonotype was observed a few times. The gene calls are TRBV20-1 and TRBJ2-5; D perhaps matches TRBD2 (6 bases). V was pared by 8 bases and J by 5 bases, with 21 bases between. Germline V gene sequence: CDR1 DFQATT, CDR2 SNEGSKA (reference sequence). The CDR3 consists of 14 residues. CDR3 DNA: TGCAGTTCTTGGACGGGAGTCCTCCCGGAGACCCAGTACTTC. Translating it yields CSSWTGVLPETQYF.

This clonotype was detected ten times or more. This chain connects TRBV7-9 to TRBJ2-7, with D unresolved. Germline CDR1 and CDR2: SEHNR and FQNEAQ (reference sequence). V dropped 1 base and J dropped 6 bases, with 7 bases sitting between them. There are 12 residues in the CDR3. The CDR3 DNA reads TGTGCCAGCAGCTTAGATTTACTCGAGCAGTACTTC. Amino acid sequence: CASSLDLLEQYF.

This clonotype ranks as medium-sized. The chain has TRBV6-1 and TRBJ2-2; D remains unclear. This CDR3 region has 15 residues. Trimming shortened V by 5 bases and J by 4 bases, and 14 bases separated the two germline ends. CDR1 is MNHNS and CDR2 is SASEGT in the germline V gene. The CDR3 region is CASSTLLGRTGELFF. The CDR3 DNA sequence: TGTGCCAGCAGTACTCTCCTTGGGCGCACCGGGGAGCTGTTTTTT.

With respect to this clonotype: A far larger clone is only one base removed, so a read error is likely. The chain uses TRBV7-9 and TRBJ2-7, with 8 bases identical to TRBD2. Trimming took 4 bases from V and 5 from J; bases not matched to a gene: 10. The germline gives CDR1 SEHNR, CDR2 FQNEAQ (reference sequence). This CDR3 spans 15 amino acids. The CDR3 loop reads CASSSISGSDDEQYF. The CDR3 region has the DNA TGTGCCAGCAGCTCCATAAGCGGGAGTGACGACGAGCAGTACTTC.

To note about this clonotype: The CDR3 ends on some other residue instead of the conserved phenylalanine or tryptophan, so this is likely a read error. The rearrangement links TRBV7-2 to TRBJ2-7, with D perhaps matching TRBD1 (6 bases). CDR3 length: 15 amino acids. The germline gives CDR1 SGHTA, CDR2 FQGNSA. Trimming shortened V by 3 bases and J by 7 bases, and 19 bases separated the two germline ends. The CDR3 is CASSFRTVPLVEQYS. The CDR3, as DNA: TGTGCCAGCAGCTTTCGGACAGTACCTCTAGTGGAGCAGTACTCC.

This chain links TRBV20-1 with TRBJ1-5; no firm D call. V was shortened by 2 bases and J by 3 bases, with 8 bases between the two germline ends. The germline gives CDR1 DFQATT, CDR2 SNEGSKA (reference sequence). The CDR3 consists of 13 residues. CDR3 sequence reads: CSARRLTNQPQHF. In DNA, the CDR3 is TGCAGTGCTAGAAGGCTCACCAATCAGCCCCAGCATTTT.

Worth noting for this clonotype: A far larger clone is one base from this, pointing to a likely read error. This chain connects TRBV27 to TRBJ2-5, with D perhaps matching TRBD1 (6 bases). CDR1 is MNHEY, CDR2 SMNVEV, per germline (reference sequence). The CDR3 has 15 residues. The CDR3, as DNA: TGTGCCAGCAGCGACGTAAGGACAGTCTACAATGAGAAGTTCTTC. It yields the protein CASSDVRTVYNEKFF.

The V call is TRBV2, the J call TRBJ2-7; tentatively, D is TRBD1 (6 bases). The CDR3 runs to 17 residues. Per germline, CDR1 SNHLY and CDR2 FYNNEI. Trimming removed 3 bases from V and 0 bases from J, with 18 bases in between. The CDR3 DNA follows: TGTGCCAGCAGTGACGAAGGGCTGGGGGCCCGCTCCTACGAGCAGTACTTC. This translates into CASSDEGLGARSYEQYF.

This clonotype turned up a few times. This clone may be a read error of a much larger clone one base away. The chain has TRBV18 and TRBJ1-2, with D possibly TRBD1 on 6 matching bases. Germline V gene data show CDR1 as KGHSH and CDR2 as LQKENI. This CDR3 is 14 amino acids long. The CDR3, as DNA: TGTGCCAGCTCAGGAGGAGAACAGGGCTATGGCTGCACCTTC. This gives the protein CASSGGEQGYGCTF. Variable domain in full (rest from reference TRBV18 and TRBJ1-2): NAGVMQNPRHLVRRRGQEARLRCSPMKGHSHVYWYRQLPEEGLKFMVYLQKENIIDESGMPKERFSAEFPKEGPSILRIQQVVRGDSAAYFCASSGGEQGYGCTFGSGTRLTVV.

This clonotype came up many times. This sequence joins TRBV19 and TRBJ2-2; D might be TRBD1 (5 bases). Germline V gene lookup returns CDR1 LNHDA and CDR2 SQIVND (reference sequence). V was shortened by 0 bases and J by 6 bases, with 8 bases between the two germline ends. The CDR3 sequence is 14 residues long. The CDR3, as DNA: TGTGCCAGTAGTATAGATCAGGGTTCCGGGGAGCTGTTTTTT. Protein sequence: CASSIDQGSGELFF.

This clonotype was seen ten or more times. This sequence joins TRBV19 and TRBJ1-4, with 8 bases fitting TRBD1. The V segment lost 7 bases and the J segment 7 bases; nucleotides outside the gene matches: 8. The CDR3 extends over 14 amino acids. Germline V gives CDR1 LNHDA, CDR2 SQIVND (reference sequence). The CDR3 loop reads CASTRTGTSEKLFF. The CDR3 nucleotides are TGTGCCAGTACACGGACAGGGACAAGTGAAAAACTGTTTTTT.

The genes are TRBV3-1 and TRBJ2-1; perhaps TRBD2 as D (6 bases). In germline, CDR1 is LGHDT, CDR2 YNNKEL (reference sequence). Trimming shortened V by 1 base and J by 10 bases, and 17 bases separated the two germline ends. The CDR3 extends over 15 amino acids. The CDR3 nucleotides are TGTGCCAGCAGCCAAGTGGGTTGGGGCGGGGCCGAGCAGTTCTTC. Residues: CASSQVGWGGAEQFF.